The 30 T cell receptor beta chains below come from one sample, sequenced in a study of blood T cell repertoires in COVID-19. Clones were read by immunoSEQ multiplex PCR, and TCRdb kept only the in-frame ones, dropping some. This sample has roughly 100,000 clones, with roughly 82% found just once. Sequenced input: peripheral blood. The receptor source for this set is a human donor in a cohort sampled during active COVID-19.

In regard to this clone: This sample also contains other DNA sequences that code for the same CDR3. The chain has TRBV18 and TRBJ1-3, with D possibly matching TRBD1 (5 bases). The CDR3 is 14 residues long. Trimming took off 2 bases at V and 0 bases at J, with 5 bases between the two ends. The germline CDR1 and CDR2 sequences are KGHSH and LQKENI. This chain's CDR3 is CASSPDSSGNTIYF. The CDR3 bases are TGTGCCAGCTCACCAGACAGCTCTGGAAACACCATATATTTT.

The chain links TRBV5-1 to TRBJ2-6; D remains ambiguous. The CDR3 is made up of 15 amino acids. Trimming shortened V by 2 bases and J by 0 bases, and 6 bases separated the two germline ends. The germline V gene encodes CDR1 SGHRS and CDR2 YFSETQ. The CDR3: CASSLLVSGANVLTF. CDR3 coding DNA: TGCGCCAGCAGCTTACTGGTCTCTGGGGCCAACGTCCTGACTTTC.

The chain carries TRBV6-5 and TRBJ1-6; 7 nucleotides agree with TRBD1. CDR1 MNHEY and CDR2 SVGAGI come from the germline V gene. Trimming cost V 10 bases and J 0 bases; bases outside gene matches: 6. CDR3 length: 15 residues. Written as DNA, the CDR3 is TGTGCCACGATCCGGGACAGCTCCTATAATTCACCCCTCCACTTT. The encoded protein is CATIRDSSYNSPLHF.

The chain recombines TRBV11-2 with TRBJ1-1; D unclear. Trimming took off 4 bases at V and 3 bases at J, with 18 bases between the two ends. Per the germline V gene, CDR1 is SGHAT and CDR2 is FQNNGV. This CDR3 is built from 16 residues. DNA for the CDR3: TGTGCCAGCAGCTGGGAACTAGGGAAAGGTCACACTGAAGCTTTCTTT. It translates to CASSWELGKGHTEAFF.

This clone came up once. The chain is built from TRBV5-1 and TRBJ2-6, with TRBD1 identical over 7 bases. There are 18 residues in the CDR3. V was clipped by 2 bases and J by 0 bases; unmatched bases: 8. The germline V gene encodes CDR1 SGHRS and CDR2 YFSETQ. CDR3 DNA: TGCGCCAGCAGCTTTCCGGGACAGCTAATCTCTGGGGCCAACGTCCTGACTTTC. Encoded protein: CASSFPGQLISGANVLTF.

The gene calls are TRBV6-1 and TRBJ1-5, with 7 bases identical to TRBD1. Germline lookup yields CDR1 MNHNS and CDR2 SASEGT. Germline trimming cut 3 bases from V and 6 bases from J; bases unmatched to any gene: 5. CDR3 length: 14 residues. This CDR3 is CASSEGDSRQPQHF. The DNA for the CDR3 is TGTGCCAGCAGTGAGGGGGACAGTCGTCAGCCCCAGCATTTT.

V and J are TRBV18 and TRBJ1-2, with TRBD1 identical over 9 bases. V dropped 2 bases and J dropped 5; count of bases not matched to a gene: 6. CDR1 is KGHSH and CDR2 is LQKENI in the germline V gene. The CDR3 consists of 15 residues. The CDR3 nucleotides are TGTGCCAGCTCACCAGGGACAGGGCGCTTTTATGGCTACACCTTC. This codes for CASSPGTGRFYGYTF.

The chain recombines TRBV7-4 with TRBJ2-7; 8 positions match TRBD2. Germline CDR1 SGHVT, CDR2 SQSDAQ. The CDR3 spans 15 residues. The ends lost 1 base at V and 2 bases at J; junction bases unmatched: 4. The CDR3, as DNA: TGTGCCAGCAGCTTAGTAGGCGGGGGGCCCTACGAGCAGTACTTC. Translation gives CASSLVGGGPYEQYF.

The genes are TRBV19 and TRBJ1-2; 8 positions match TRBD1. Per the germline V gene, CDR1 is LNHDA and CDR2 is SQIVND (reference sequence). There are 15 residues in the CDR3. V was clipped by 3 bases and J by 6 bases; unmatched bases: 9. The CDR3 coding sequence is TGTGCCAGTAGTATGCCAGGGGGCAGGCGAGATGGCTACACCTTC. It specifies CASSMPGGRRDGYTF.

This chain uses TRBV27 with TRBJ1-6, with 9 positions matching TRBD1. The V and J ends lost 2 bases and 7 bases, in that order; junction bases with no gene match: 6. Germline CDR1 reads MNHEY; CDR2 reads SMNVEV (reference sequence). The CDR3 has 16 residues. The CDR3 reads CASSLGYGTGNSPLHF. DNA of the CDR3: TGTGCCAGCAGTTTAGGTTACGGGACAGGGAATTCACCCCTCCACTTT.

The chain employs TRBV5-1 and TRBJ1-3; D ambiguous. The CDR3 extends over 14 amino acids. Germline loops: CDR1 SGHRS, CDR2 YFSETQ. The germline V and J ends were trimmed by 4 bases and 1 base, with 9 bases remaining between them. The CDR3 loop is CASSPGMSGNTIYF. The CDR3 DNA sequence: TGCGCCAGCAGCCCAGGAATGTCTGGAAACACCATATATTTT.

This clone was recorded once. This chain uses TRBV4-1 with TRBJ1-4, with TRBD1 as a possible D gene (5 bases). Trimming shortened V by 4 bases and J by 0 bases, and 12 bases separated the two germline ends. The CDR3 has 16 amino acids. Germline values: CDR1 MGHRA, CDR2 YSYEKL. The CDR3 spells CASSPGTSATNEKLFF. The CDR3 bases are TGCGCCAGCAGCCCGGGGACTTCAGCAACTAATGAAAAACTGTTTTTT.

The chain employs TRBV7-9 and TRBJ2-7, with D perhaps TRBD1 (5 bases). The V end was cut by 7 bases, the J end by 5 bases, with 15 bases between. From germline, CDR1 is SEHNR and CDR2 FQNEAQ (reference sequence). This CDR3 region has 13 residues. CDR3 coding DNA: TGTGCCAGCATTGCGGCAGGGTATAACGAGCAGTACTTC. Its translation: CASIAAGYNEQYF.

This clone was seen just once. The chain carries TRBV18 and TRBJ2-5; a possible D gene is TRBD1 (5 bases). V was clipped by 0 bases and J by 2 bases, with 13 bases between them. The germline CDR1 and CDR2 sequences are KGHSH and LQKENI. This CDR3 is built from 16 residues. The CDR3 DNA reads TGTGCCAGCTCACCACCAGGGGCGATACGGCAAGAGACCCAGTACTTC. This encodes CASSPPGAIRQETQYF.

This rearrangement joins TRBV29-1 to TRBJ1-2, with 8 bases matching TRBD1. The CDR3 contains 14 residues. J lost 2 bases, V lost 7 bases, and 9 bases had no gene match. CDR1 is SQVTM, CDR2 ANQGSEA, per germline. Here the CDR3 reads CSAKGQVENYGYTF. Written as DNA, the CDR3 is TGCAGCGCCAAGGGACAGGTAGAAAACTATGGCTACACCTTC. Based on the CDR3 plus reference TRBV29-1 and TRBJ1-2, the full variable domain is SAVISQKPSRDICQRGTSLTIQCQVDSQVTMMFWYRQQPGQSLTLIATANQGSEATYESGFVIDKFPISRPNLTFSTLTVSNMSPEDSSIYLCSAKGQVENYGYTFGSGTRLTVV.

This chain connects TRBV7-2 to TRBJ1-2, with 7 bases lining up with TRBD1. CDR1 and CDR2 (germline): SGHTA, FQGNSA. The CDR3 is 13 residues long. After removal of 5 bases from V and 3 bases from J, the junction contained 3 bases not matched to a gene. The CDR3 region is CASSAGTDYGYTF. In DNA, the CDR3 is TGTGCCAGCAGCGCCGGGACAGACTATGGCTACACCTTC. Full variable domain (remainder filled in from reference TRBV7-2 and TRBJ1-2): GAGVSQSPSNKVTEKGKDVELRCDPISGHTALYWYRQSLGQGLEFLIYFQGNSAPDKSGLPSDRFSAERTGGSVSTLTIQRTQQEDSAVYLCASSAGTDYGYTFGSGTRLTVV.

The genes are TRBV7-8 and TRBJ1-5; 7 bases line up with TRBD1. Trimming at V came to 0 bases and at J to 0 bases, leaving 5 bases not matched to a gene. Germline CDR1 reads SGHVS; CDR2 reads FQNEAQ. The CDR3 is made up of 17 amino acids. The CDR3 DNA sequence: TGTGCCAGCAGCTTAGCGCTTACAGGGGCTAGCAATCAGCCCCAGCATTTT. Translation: CASSLALTGASNQPQHF.

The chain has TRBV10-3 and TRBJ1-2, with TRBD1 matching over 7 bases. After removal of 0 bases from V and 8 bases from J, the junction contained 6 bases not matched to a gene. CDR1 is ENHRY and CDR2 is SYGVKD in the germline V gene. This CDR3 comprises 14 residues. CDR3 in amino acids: CAISESEGAGGYTF. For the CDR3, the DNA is TGTGCCATCAGTGAGTCGGAGGGGGCGGGCGGCTACACCTTC.

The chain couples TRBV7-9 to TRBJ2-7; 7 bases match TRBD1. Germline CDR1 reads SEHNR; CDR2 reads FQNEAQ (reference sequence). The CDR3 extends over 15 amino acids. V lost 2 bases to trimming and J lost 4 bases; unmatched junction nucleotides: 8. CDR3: CASSLYDRARYEQYF. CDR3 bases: TGTGCCAGCAGCTTATACGACAGGGCGCGTTACGAGCAGTACTTC.

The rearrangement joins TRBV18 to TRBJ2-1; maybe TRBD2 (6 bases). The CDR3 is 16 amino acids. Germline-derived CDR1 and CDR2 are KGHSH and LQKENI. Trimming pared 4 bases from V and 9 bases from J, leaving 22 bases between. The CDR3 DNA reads TGTGCCAGCTCACGTCTGCGAGGCGGGGACGGTGGTGAGCAGTTCTTC. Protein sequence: CASSRLRGGDGGEQFF. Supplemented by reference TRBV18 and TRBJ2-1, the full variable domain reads NAGVMQNPRHLVRRRGQEARLRCSPMKGHSHVYWYRQLPEEGLKFMVYLQKENIIDESGMPKERFSAEFPKEGPSILRIQQVVRGDSAAYFCASSRLRGGDGGEQFFGPGTRLTVL.

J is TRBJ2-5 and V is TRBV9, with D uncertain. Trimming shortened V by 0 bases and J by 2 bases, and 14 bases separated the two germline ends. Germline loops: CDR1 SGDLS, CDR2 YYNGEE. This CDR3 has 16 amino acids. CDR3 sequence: CASSVGPLPGQETQYF. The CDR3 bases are TGTGCCAGCAGCGTAGGCCCACTCCCGGGTCAAGAGACCCAGTACTTC.

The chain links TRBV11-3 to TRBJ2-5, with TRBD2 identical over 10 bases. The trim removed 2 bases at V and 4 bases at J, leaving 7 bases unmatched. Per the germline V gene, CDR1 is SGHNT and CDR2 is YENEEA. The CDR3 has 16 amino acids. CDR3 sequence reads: CASSLMLLAGSETQYF. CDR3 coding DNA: TGTGCCAGCAGCTTAATGTTACTAGCGGGGTCAGAGACCCAGTACTTC. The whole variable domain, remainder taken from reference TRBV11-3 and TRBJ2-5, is EAGVVQSPRYKIIEKKQPVAFWCNPISGHNTLYWYLQNLGQGPELLIRYENEEAVDDSQLPKDRFSAERLKGVDSTLKIQPAELGDSAVYLCASSLMLLAGSETQYFGPGTRLLVL.

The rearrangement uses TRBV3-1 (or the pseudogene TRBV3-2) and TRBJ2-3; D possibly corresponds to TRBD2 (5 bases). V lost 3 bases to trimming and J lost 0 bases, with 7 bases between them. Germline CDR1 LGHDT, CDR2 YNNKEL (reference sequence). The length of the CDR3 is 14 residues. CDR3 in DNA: TGTGCCAGCAGCCAGTGGACTAGCACAGATACGCAGTATTTT. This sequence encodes CASSQWTSTDTQYF.

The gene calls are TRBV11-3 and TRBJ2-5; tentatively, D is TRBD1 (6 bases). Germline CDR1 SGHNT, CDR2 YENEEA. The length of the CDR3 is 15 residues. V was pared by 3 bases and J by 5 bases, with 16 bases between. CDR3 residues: CASSFQNGGWETQYF. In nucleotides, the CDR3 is TGTGCCAGCAGCTTCCAAAATGGGGGCTGGGAGACCCAGTACTTC.

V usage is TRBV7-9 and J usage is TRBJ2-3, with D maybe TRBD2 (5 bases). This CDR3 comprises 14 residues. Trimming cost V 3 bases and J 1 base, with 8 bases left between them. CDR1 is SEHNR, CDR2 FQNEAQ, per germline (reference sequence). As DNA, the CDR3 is TGTGCCAGCAGCTTCTCCGGGGGCACAGATACGCAGTATTTT. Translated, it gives CASSFSGGTDTQYF.

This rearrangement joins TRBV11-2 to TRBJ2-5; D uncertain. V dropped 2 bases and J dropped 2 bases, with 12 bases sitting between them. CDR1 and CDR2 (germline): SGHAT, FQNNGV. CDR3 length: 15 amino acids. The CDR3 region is CASSLFPRGQETQYF. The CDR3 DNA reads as TGTGCCAGCAGCTTATTTCCTCGCGGTCAAGAGACCCAGTACTTC.

Written as DNA, the CDR3 is TGCGCCAGCAGCTTGTTACCGGGACTAGAGGTGGGGACCCAGTACTTC. It codes for CASSLLPGLEVGTQYF. J is TRBJ2-5 and V is TRBV5-1; 8 bases align to TRBD2. CDR1 is SGHRS, CDR2 YFSETQ, per germline. The CDR3 loop spans 16 amino acids. The V segment lost 1 base and the J segment 7 bases; nucleotides outside the gene matches: 12. Together with reference TRBV5-1 and TRBJ2-5, the CDR3 gives the full variable domain: KAGVTQTPRYLIKTRGQQVTLSCSPISGHRSVSWYQQTPGQGLQFLFEYFSETQRNKGNFPGRFSGRQFSNSRSEMNVSTLELGDSALYLCASSLLPGLEVGTQYFGPGTRLLVL.

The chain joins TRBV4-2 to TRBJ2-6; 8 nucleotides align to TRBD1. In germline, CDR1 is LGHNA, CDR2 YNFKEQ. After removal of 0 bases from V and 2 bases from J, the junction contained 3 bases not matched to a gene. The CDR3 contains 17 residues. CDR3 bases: TGTGCCAGCAGCCAAGATCCGGACAGGGCTGGGGCCAACGTCCTGACTTTC. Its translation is CASSQDPDRAGANVLTF.

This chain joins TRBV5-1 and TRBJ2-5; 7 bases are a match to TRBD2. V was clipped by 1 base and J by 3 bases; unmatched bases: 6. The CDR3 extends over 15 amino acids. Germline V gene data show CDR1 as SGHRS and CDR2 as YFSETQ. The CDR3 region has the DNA TGCGCCAGCAGCTTGTCGGCTAGCGGTGAAGAGACCCAGTACTTC. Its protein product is CASSLSASGEETQYF.

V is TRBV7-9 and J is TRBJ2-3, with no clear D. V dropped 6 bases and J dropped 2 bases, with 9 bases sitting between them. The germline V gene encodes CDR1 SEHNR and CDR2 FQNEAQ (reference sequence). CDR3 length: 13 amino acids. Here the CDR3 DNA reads TGTGCCAGCAGATCCCGACTCACAGATACGCAGTATTTT. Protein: CASRSRLTDTQYF.